Each of the 9 T cell receptor beta chains below was sequenced from the same sample in a study of spatial heterogeneity in lung cancer (dated by TCRdb to the late 2010s). To prepare the library, 5' RACE was applied. Sequencing was carried out with a NextSeq 500. TCRdb took the public reads, trimmed them with fastp at Q25, ran MiXCR for clone calling and kept in-frame beta chains. Rows with a matching CDR3 protein are joined into one entry that keeps the most common DNA and genes. This sample is represented by 100,000 or so distinct CDR3 sequences; under 4.5% of them were singletons. The ten largest clonotypes hold around 20% of the sample. Results and caveats for the whole study, not just this receptor: The number of expanded intratumoral alpha and beta TCRs correlated with the tumor nonsynonymous mutation count.

Their antigens remain unidentified. The time point label on this specimen signifies: sample taken at primary tumor resection. The sequencing here drew on lung tumor tissue, taken at surgery. These receptors were collected from a male donor with early-stage non-small cell lung cancer.

Only a few counts were recorded for this clonotype. The V call is TRBV5-1, the J call TRBJ2-3, with 7 bases lining up with TRBD1. CDR3 length equals 14 residues. The V and J ends lost 2 bases and 4 bases, in that order; junction bases with no gene match: 4. The germline CDR1 and CDR2 sequences are SGHRS and YFSETQ. CDR3 coding DNA: TGCGCCAGCAGCTTTACAGGGGTGGCAGATACGCAGTATTTT. Translating it yields CASSFTGVADTQYF.

This clonotype occurred many times. The chain links TRBV20-1 to TRBJ2-7; 11 bases align to TRBD2. Trimming cost V 0 bases and J 7 bases; bases outside gene matches: 8. The CDR3 totals 15 residues. Germline V CDR1 and CDR2: DFQATT, SNEGSKA (reference sequence). CDR3 amino acids: CSARDLGLAGNEQYF. As DNA, the CDR3 is TGCAGTGCTAGAGATCTCGGACTAGCGGGTAATGAGCAGTACTTC.

This clonotype has just a few counts. The rearrangement uses TRBV27 and TRBJ2-1; TRBD2 matches at 13 bases. The CDR3 has 16 residues. CDR1 MNHEY and CDR2 SMNVEV come from the germline V gene (reference sequence). The ends lost 5 bases at V and 3 bases at J; junction bases unmatched: 4. This CDR3 reads CASSPRTSGSYNEQFF. The CDR3 DNA sequence: TGTGCCAGCAGTCCGAGGACTAGCGGGAGCTACAATGAGCAGTTCTTC.

The table lists this clonotype with many counts. This chain connects TRBV29-1 to TRBJ1-1; D perhaps matches TRBD1 (6 bases). The length of the CDR3 is 13 residues. Germline assignment: CDR1 SQVTM and CDR2 ANQGSEA. Between the trimmed V and J ends, which lost 5 bases and 3 bases, there was a span of 13 bases. The CDR3 DNA reads TGCAGCGTTTTTGGGGGCGTCCACACTGAAGCTTTCTTT. Residues: CSVFGGVHTEAFF.

This clonotype appeared many times. The J gene is TRBJ2-7, the V gene TRBV28; a possible D gene is TRBD1 (5 bases). The CDR3 runs to 14 residues. V lost 4 bases, J lost 5 bases, and 15 bases lay in between. Germline CDR1 is MDHEN and CDR2 is SYDVKM. In DNA form, the CDR3 reads TGTGCCAGCAGTTCAGAACAGGTCATGCACGAGCAGTACTTC. It yields the protein CASSSEQVMHEQYF.

In this sample, this clonotype turned up many times. This chain joins TRBV5-4 and TRBJ2-5; a weak D match, TRBD2 (5 bases). Germline lookup yields CDR1 SGHNT and CDR2 YYREEE (reference sequence). V shed 3 bases and J shed 2 bases, with 8 bases lying between them. This CDR3 is 13 amino acids long. The CDR3 DNA reads TGTGCCAGCAGCTACGGGGATCAAGAGACCCAGTACTTC. This encodes CASSYGDQETQYF.

This clonotype was recorded at least ten times. The chain has TRBV28 and TRBJ2-1; D gene uncertain. Germline CDR1 reads MDHEN; CDR2 reads SYDVKM. This CDR3 is built from 15 residues. V lost 3 bases, J lost 5 bases, and 14 bases lay in between. The CDR3 sequence is CASSFPRRAHNEQFF. The CDR3 DNA follows: TGTGCCAGCAGTTTCCCTCGACGGGCCCACAATGAGCAGTTCTTC.

This clonotype was counted ten times or more. CDR3 sequence (DNA): TGTGCCAGCAGTTTATTAGCAGGGTGGAATTCCTACAATGAGCAGTTCTTC. The encoded protein is CASSLLAGWNSYNEQFF. The rearrangement uses TRBV28 and TRBJ2-1; D may be TRBD1 (5 bases). This CDR3 has 17 residues. V lost 1 base and J lost 1, with 14 bases in between. CDR1 MDHEN and CDR2 SYDVKM come from the germline V gene.

This clonotype came up many times. V is TRBV7-2 and J is TRBJ1-1, with a tentative D call TRBD1 (6 bases). CDR3 length equals 15 residues. Trimming cost V 1 base and J 2 bases, with 11 bases left between them. The germline gives CDR1 SGHTA, CDR2 FQGNSA. CDR3 region: CASSLDGTPNTEAFF. CDR3 bases: TGTGCCAGCAGCTTAGACGGGACACCAAACACTGAAGCTTTCTTT.